This T cell receptor beta chain derives from a study of beta chain features in type 1 diabetes. As for this clone: No antigen is known for it.

Study-wide results and caveats: Shorter TCRB CDR3s, moderately but significantly so, were found in Type 1 diabetes patients in all four CD4+ subsets.

Expressed TCRB transcripts were sequenced because the entire RNA isolate underwent reverse transcription. The protocol was immunoSEQ multiplex PCR, while the TCRdb copy is restricted to in-frame clones and leaves out a portion. The sample lists more than 300,000 clones; 8.5% to 10% were seen once. The sequence derives from a man aged 25 to 40 with type 1 diabetes. Input material: central memory CD4+ T cells from blood.

In DNA, the CDR3 is TGTGCCAGCAGCGTAGTGGGACTAGCGGGAGCCAATGAGCAGTTCTTC. Protein product: CASSVVGLAGANEQFF. This chain links TRBV9 with TRBJ2-1, with TRBD2 matching over 14 bases. V was pared by 0 bases and J by 6 bases, with 2 bases of the junction left unmatched. The length of the CDR3 is 16 residues. Per the germline V gene, CDR1 is SGDLS and CDR2 is YYNGEE.